Listed here are 3 T cell receptor beta chains from one sample, sequenced in a study of T cell responses to AZD1222 COVID-19 vaccine. Some clones are missing from TCRdb's copy, which holds only in-frame ones; the method was immunoSEQ multiplex PCR. Of about 120,000 clones listed, about nine tenths were seen once; the top ten hold approximately 2.6%. The sequenced sample was peripheral blood, obtained 28 days after the second AZD1222 dose. All receptors derive from an adult who received the AZD1222 COVID-19 vaccine.

The chain has TRBV7-9 and TRBJ2-2; D is ambiguous. Germline-derived CDR1 and CDR2 are SEHNR and FQNEAQ (reference sequence). V was clipped by 0 bases and J by 8 bases, with 4 bases between them. The CDR3 contains 12 residues. CDR3 sequence: CASSLAEGELFF. CDR3 bases: TGTGCCAGCAGCTTAGCTGAGGGGGAGCTGTTTTTT.

V gene TRBV7-3 combines with J gene TRBJ2-2, with D perhaps assigned TRBD1 or TRBD2 (6 bases each). With 5 bases removed from V and 9 bases from J, the gap between germline ends came to 19 bases. The CDR3 covers 15 residues. Per the germline V gene, CDR1 is SGHTA and CDR2 is FQGTGA. The CDR3 is CASSPDGGHGRELFF. The DNA for the CDR3 is TGTGCCAGCAGCCCCGACGGGGGCCATGGCCGGGAGCTGTTTTTT.

The rearrangement uses TRBV5-5 and TRBJ2-1; a possible D gene is TRBD2 (5 bases). Trimming cost V 0 bases and J 0 bases, with 7 bases left between them. CDR3 length: 15 amino acids. Germline V gives CDR1 SGHKS, CDR2 YYEKEE (reference sequence). Here the CDR3 reads CASSLGGNSYNEQFF. The CDR3 DNA reads as TGTGCCAGCAGCTTGGGAGGGAACTCCTACAATGAGCAGTTCTTC.